What follows are 10 T cell receptor beta chains derived from one specimen sequenced in a study of brain T cells in children with intractable seizures. Some clones are missing from TCRdb's copy, which holds only in-frame ones; the method was immunoSEQ multiplex PCR. The sample yields about 41,000 clones, roughly 90% seen once. Sequenced here: peripheral blood, sampled at surgery. These receptors originate from a girl aged 2-10 years with tuberous sclerosis and intractable seizures.

The gene calls are TRBV13 and TRBJ1-1; possibly TRBD1 for D (6 bases). The CDR3 sequence is 16 residues long. CDR1 and CDR2 from the germline V gene are PRHDT and FYEKMQ (reference sequence). Trimming pared 4 bases from V and 5 bases from J, leaving 20 bases between. CDR3 coding DNA: TGTGCCAGCAGCTCCCCCGGGTTAAGGGGGAGGACTGAAGCTTTCTTT. Its translation: CASSSPGLRGRTEAFF.

The chain uses TRBV3-1 (or the pseudogene TRBV3-2) and TRBJ2-7; the D gene could be TRBD1 or TRBD2 (6 bases each). V was shortened by 6 bases and J by 8 bases, with 14 bases between the two germline ends. Per germline, CDR1 LGHDT and CDR2 YNNKEL (reference sequence). The length of the CDR3 is 12 residues. CDR3 nucleotide sequence: TGTGCCAGCAGTCTAGGGGGAGGACAGCAGTACGTC. Its translation: CASSLGGGQQYV.

This chain joins TRBV20-1 and TRBJ2-7, with 14 bases matching TRBD2. The ends lost 3 bases at V and 2 bases at J; junction bases unmatched: 6. Per germline, CDR1 DFQATT and CDR2 SNEGSKA (reference sequence). This CDR3 is 16 amino acids long. Written as DNA, the CDR3 is TGCAGTGCTAGTCCCGGGACTAGCGGGGGAACCTACGAGCAGTACGTC. This gives the protein CSASPGTSGGTYEQYV.

The chain carries TRBV19 and TRBJ1-2, with D tentatively TRBD1 (5 bases). There are 11 residues in the CDR3. V shed 6 bases and J shed 8 bases, with 10 bases lying between them. Germline V gene sequence: CDR1 LNHDA, CDR2 SQIVND (reference sequence). The CDR3, as DNA: TGTGCCAGTAGGGGACGGGGGGGCTACACCTTC. It specifies CASRGRGGYTF.

V usage is TRBV30 and J usage is TRBJ2-1, with 11 bases that match TRBD2. The germline gives CDR1 GTSNPN, CDR2 SVGIG (reference sequence). This CDR3 is 18 amino acids long. Losses at the gene ends were 0 bases for V and 8 bases for J; bases not matched to a gene: 15. CDR3 sequence reads: CAWSVRVIAGGPGDEQFF. The CDR3, as DNA: TGTGCCTGGAGTGTACGAGTTATAGCGGGGGGGCCGGGCGATGAGCAGTTCTTC.

This clone showed up just a few times. This chain joins TRBV28 and TRBJ1-2, with D hard to call. Trimming took off 3 bases at V and 8 bases at J, with 16 bases between the two ends. The CDR3 runs 14 residues. Germline lookup yields CDR1 MDHEN and CDR2 SYDVKM. The CDR3 protein is CASSFVLRERGYTF. Here the CDR3 DNA reads TGTGCCAGCAGTTTCGTTTTGAGGGAGAGAGGCTACACCTTC.

The chain couples TRBV4-2 to TRBJ2-4; D gene uncertain. Trimming removed 0 bases at V and 6 bases at J, with 6 bases between. Germline CDR1 is LGHNA and CDR2 is YNFKEQ. This CDR3 contains 13 residues. As DNA, the CDR3 is TGTGCCAGCAGCCAAGAGATAGGAAACATTCAGTACTTC. Protein sequence: CASSQEIGNIQYF.

The chain combines TRBV7-3 with TRBJ2-5, with 9 bases that match TRBD1. The CDR3 totals 15 residues. The junction had 3 bases not matched to a gene; V was cut back by 1 base and J by 3 bases. CDR1 and CDR2 from the germline V gene are SGHTA and FQGTGA. The CDR3 loop is CASSLKGTGKETQYF. As DNA, the CDR3 is TGTGCCAGCAGCTTAAAGGGGACAGGGAAAGAGACCCAGTACTTC.

The J gene is TRBJ2-7, the V gene TRBV2, with D perhaps given as TRBD1 or TRBD2 (5 bases each). Germline loops: CDR1 SNHLY, CDR2 FYNNEI. This CDR3 contains 17 residues. The V and J ends lost 5 bases and 7 bases respectively, with 27 bases between them. The CDR3 region has the DNA TGTGCCAGCAGTTACCCCCGGGACGGAGGACACCTCCGGGAGCAGTACTTC. Residues: CASSYPRDGGHLREQYF.

The chain uses TRBV19 and TRBJ1-3; the D is unclear. Germline V gene data show CDR1 as LNHDA and CDR2 as SQIVND (reference sequence). Trimming cost V 7 bases and J 0 bases, with 13 bases left between them. This CDR3 contains 15 residues. CDR3 in amino acids: CASTAAMSSGNTIYF. The CDR3 DNA reads TGTGCCAGTACGGCAGCGATGAGCTCTGGAAACACCATATATTTT.